These 28 T cell receptor beta chains came from one sample sequenced in a study of early T cells in non-severe SARS-CoV-2 infection. TCRdb called the 5' RACE reads again in MiXCR, with one record for every CDR3 protein. This sample has 75,000 to 80,000 distinct CDR3 sequences, with 15% to 17% found just once. The sequencing input was whole blood. The receptors were sampled from an adult who was a healthcare worker with PCR-confirmed SARS-CoV-2 infection or an uninfected control (not recorded which).

This clonotype turned up a few times. The V and J genes are TRBV29-1 and TRBJ1-4; 7 bases fit TRBD1. The V segment lost 4 bases and the J segment 3 bases; nucleotides outside the gene matches: 2. The germline gives CDR1 SQVTM, CDR2 ANQGSEA. The CDR3 spans 13 residues. The CDR3: CSVGQGPNEKLFF. Here the CDR3 DNA reads TGCAGCGTTGGACAGGGACCTAATGAAAAACTGTTTTTT. Full variable domain (missing parts from reference TRBV29-1 and TRBJ1-4): SAVISQKPSRDICQRGTSLTIQCQVDSQVTMMFWYRQQPGQSLTLIATANQGSEATYESGFVIDKFPISRPNLTFSTLTVSNMSPEDSSIYLCSVGQGPNEKLFFGSGTQLSVL.

V gene TRBV9 combines with J gene TRBJ2-5; the match to TRBD1 covers 9 bases. V lost 2 bases, J lost 2 bases, and 7 bases stayed unmatched. CDR1 is SGDLS and CDR2 is YYNGEE in the germline V gene. CDR3 length equals 16 residues. The CDR3 region has the DNA TGTGCCAGCAGCGTGGGGACAGGGTTGAGGCAAGAGACCCAGTACTTC. Its protein product is CASSVGTGLRQETQYF.

There are a few counts of this clonotype. The rearrangement links TRBV11-2 to TRBJ2-1, with unresolved D. CDR3 length: 14 amino acids. The germline V gene encodes CDR1 SGHAT and CDR2 FQNNGV. V dropped 10 bases and J dropped 0 bases, with 13 bases sitting between them. DNA of the CDR3: TGTGCCACCAAGCCAGGCCGCTCCTACAATGAGCAGTTCTTC. This codes for CATKPGRSYNEQFF.

In its sample, this clonotype was seen a few times. The genes are TRBV6-5 and TRBJ1-2; TRBD1 agrees at 8 bases. Germline trimming cut 7 bases from V and 4 bases from J; bases unmatched to any gene: 5. This CDR3 spans 13 amino acids. Germline V gene lookup returns CDR1 MNHEY and CDR2 SVGAGI. DNA for the CDR3: TGTGCCAGCAAGACAGGGGTCGCCTATGGCTACACCTTC. Translating gives CASKTGVAYGYTF.

This clonotype appeared a few times. The J gene is TRBJ2-1, the V gene TRBV3-1, with TRBD1 matching 9 bases. Germline lookup yields CDR1 LGHDT and CDR2 YNNKEL (reference sequence). The CDR3 has 17 residues. V gave up 1 base and J gave up 2 bases; unmatched junction bases: 6. The CDR3 sequence is CASSQGTGVGTYNEQFF. For the CDR3, the DNA is TGTGCCAGCAGCCAAGGGACAGGGGTAGGAACCTACAATGAGCAGTTCTTC.

This clonotype has at least ten counts. The chain combines TRBV11-3 with TRBJ1-2; possible D gene TRBD1, 6 bases. This CDR3 has 13 residues. Trimming stripped 8 bases from V and 4 bases from J, with 14 bases between. The germline CDR1 and CDR2 sequences are SGHNT and YENEEA. The CDR3 DNA reads TGTGCCAGCGGCCCCGACAGGCTCTATGGCTACACCTTC. It encodes CASGPDRLYGYTF.

V usage is TRBV5-6 and J usage is TRBJ1-1, with D perhaps matching TRBD1 (6 bases). The germline V and J ends were trimmed by 0 bases and 1 base, with 13 bases remaining between them. Germline V lookup: CDR1 SGHDT, CDR2 YYEEEE. The CDR3 is 16 residues long. CDR3 nucleotide sequence: TGTGCCAGCAGCTTGGCGGGGGGGCCCCGGAACACTGAAGCTTTCTTT. Amino acids: CASSLAGGPRNTEAFF.

The chain combines TRBV29-1 with TRBJ1-2; tentatively, D is TRBD1 (6 bases). The CDR3 has 11 residues. V dropped 4 bases and J dropped 4 bases, with 7 bases sitting between them. Germline-derived CDR1 and CDR2 are SQVTM and ANQGSEA. CDR3 region: CSVAGAYGYTF. The CDR3 coding sequence is TGCAGCGTTGCAGGGGCCTATGGCTACACCTTC. The variable domain in full, with the rest retrieved from reference TRBV29-1 and TRBJ1-2, is SAVISQKPSRDICQRGTSLTIQCQVDSQVTMMFWYRQQPGQSLTLIATANQGSEATYESGFVIDKFPISRPNLTFSTLTVSNMSPEDSSIYLCSVAGAYGYTFGSGTRLTVV.

This clonotype was found a few times. This sequence joins TRBV29-1 and TRBJ1-5; perhaps TRBD1 as D (5 bases). The CDR3 totals 13 residues. The germline CDR1 and CDR2 sequences are SQVTM and ANQGSEA. Trimming pared 4 bases from V and 3 bases from J, leaving 10 bases between. CDR3 nucleotides: TGCAGCGTTGGGGGGGACGCCAATCAGCCCCAGCATTTT. It yields the protein CSVGGDANQPQHF. Looking up the rest from reference TRBV29-1 and TRBJ1-5 gives the full variable domain: SAVISQKPSRDICQRGTSLTIQCQVDSQVTMMFWYRQQPGQSLTLIATANQGSEATYESGFVIDKFPISRPNLTFSTLTVSNMSPEDSSIYLCSVGGDANQPQHFGDGTRLSIL.

The chain carries TRBV7-2 and TRBJ2-1; D is possibly TRBD1 (6 bases). V was cut by 1 base and J by 8 bases, with 15 bases left in between. The CDR3 has 15 residues. Germline V gene sequence: CDR1 SGHTA, CDR2 FQGNSA. For the CDR3, the DNA is TGTGCCAGCAGCTTAGGACGAGGGGGTAGCGATGAGCAGTTCTTC. It yields the protein CASSLGRGGSDEQFF.

Only a few counts were recorded for this clonotype. One junction end disagrees with the germline gene, perhaps due to a read error. The J gene is TRBJ2-2, the V gene TRBV7-7, with no clear D. CDR3 length: 13 residues. From germline, CDR1 is SSHAT and CDR2 FNYEAQ (reference sequence). This CDR3 reads CASSSPNTGELFF. In DNA, the CDR3 is TGTGCTAGCAGCTCCCCGAACACCGGGGAGCTGTTTTTT. Supplemented by reference TRBV7-7 and TRBJ2-2, the full variable domain reads GAGVSQSPRYKVTKRGQDVTLRCDPISSHATLYWYQQALGQGPEFLTYFNYEAQPDKSGLPSDRFSAERPEGSISTLTIQRTEQRDSAMYRCASSSPNTGELFFGEGSRLTVL.

With respect to this clonotype: The junction departs from the called germline gene at one end, perhaps through a read error. The chain links TRBV19 to TRBJ1-2; 8 bases align to TRBD1. This CDR3 spans 15 amino acids. Per the germline V gene, CDR1 is LNHDA and CDR2 is SQIVND (reference sequence). The CDR3 reads CTSSPQGATNYGYTF. The CDR3 DNA is TGTACCAGTAGCCCTCAGGGGGCGACGAACTATGGCTACACCTTC.

This chain connects TRBV6-5 to TRBJ2-3, with D possibly being TRBD1 (6 bases). This CDR3 has 15 residues. Trimming cost V 8 bases and J 3 bases, with 18 bases left between them. Germline values: CDR1 MNHEY, CDR2 SVGAGI. In DNA, the CDR3 is TGTGCCAGCGCAACGCCGGGCAGGGGTACAGATACGCAGTATTTT. It translates to CASATPGRGTDTQYF.

The chain recombines TRBV7-6 with TRBJ1-1, with D possibly matching TRBD1 (6 bases). This CDR3 spans 15 amino acids. V lost 5 bases, J lost 3 bases, and 16 bases lay in between. CDR1 and CDR2 from the germline V gene are SGHVS and FNYEAQ. CDR3 region: CASSHGLGGYTEAFF. The DNA for the CDR3 is TGTGCCAGCAGCCATGGTTTAGGGGGGTACACTGAAGCTTTCTTT.

This clonotype was seen many times. The chain employs TRBV4-1 and TRBJ1-2, with unresolved D. The CDR3 has 16 amino acids. V lost 1 base, J lost 8 bases, and 20 bases lay in between. The germline CDR1 and CDR2 sequences are MGHRA and YSYEKL. As DNA, the CDR3 is TGCGCCAGCAGCCAAGGGACGGCCGGAGTAGTAGAAGGCTACACCTTC. Residues: CASSQGTAGVVEGYTF.

This sequence joins TRBV7-8 and TRBJ2-7; the match to TRBD1 covers 7 bases. Per the germline V gene, CDR1 is SGHVS and CDR2 is FQNEAQ. The CDR3 covers 15 residues. V was pared by 1 base and J by 2 bases, with 5 bases of the junction left unmatched. In DNA, the CDR3 is TGTGCCAGCAGCTTAGAAGGGACAGACCCCTACGAGCAGTACTTC. Protein: CASSLEGTDPYEQYF.

This clonotype was counted a few times. The chain carries TRBV7-6 and TRBJ2-1; 9 nucleotides align to TRBD2. The V and J ends lost 2 bases and 7 bases, in that order; junction bases with no gene match: 6. The CDR3 spans 15 residues. CDR1 and CDR2 (germline): SGHVS, FNYEAQ. The CDR3 DNA is TGTGCCAGCAGCTTAAAGCCCAGCGGGGGGAATGAGCAGTTCTTC. It codes for CASSLKPSGGNEQFF.

This clonotype was detected a few times. The V and J genes are TRBV2 and TRBJ2-1, with a tentative D call TRBD2 (7 bases). CDR3 length equals 13 residues. Per the germline V gene, CDR1 is SNHLY and CDR2 is FYNNEI. V lost 9 bases to trimming and J lost 3 bases, with 12 bases between them. CDR3 sequence reads: CASTGGLYNEQFF. The CDR3 region has the DNA TGTGCCAGTACGGGGGGCCTCTACAATGAGCAGTTCTTC.

The chain couples TRBV27 to TRBJ2-2; D not certain. From germline, CDR1 is MNHEY and CDR2 SMNVEV (reference sequence). CDR3 size: 13 residues. V shed 5 bases and J shed 4 bases, with 8 bases lying between them. CDR3 DNA sequence: TGTGCCAGCAGTAAGGTTTCCACCGGGGAGCTGTTTTTT. Translating gives CASSKVSTGELFF.

This rearrangement joins TRBV10-2 to TRBJ1-1; D is uncertain. CDR3 size: 13 residues. V lost 8 bases to trimming and J lost 2 bases, with 12 bases between them. Germline CDR1 and CDR2: WSHSY and SAAADI. The CDR3 sequence: CASCVKGNTEAFF. CDR3 bases: TGCGCCAGCTGTGTAAAGGGAAACACTGAAGCTTTCTTT.

This clonotype came up a few times. The CDR3 sequence is CSVEWGSGNTIYF. Here the CDR3 DNA reads TGCAGCGTTGAATGGGGGAGTGGAAACACCATATATTTT. V usage is TRBV29-1 and J usage is TRBJ1-3; TRBD1 is a possible D gene (5 bases). The CDR3 spans 13 residues. From germline, CDR1 is SQVTM and CDR2 ANQGSEA. V lost 2 bases, J lost 3 bases, and 8 bases lay in between.

This clonotype was picked up a small number of times. The rearrangement links TRBV4-1 to TRBJ1-4, with D unresolved. The CDR3 runs 16 residues. V was clipped by 0 bases and J by 8 bases, with 16 bases between them. CDR1 and CDR2 from the germline V gene are MGHRA and YSYEKL. The CDR3 protein is CASSQEFSRRREKLFF. In nucleotides, the CDR3 is TGCGCCAGCAGCCAAGAATTTAGTCGCCGGAGGGAAAAACTGTTTTTT.

The sample holds a few counts of this clonotype. The gene calls are TRBV9 and TRBJ1-4; 11 bases align to TRBD1. The V segment lost 4 bases and the J segment 7 bases; nucleotides outside the gene matches: 6. There are 15 residues in the CDR3. CDR1 and CDR2 from the germline V gene are SGDLS and YYNGEE. The chain's CDR3 is CASSPGTGGGEKLFF. The CDR3 DNA reads TGTGCCAGCAGCCCTGGGACAGGGGGGGGTGAAAAACTGTTTTTT. Full variable domain (missing parts from reference TRBV9 and TRBJ1-4): DSGVTQTPKHLITATGQRVTLRCSPRSGDLSVYWYQQSLDQGLQFLIQYYNGEERAKGNILERFSAQQFPDLHSELNLSSLELGDSALYFCASSPGTGGGEKLFFGSGTQLSVL.

This clonotype was counted at least ten times. V usage is TRBV20-1 and J usage is TRBJ2-2; no reliable D call. V was pared by 0 bases and J by 13 bases, with 15 bases between. The CDR3 runs to 13 residues. Germline V gene sequence: CDR1 DFQATT, CDR2 SNEGSKA (reference sequence). This CDR3 is CSARDLTVTGLFF. DNA for the CDR3: TGCAGTGCTAGAGATCTAACCGTGACGGGGCTGTTTTTT.

V is TRBV7-9 and J is TRBJ2-1; the D is unclear. Trimming pared 5 bases from V and 2 bases from J, leaving 10 bases between. Germline-derived CDR1 and CDR2 are SEHNR and FQNEAQ (reference sequence). The length of the CDR3 is 14 residues. The CDR3 nucleotides are TGTGCCAGCAGCAGACTCCAGGCCTACAATGAGCAGTTCTTC. Its translation is CASSRLQAYNEQFF.

This clonotype was seen at least ten times. The chain combines TRBV3-1 with TRBJ2-7, with D maybe TRBD1 (6 bases). Per germline, CDR1 LGHDT and CDR2 YNNKEL (reference sequence). Trimming removed 6 bases at V and 2 bases at J, with 11 bases between. The CDR3 is 13 amino acids. CDR3 amino acids: CASSPDSTYEQYF. CDR3 coding DNA: TGTGCCAGCAGTCCGGACAGTACCTACGAGCAGTACTTC.

This chain joins TRBV20-1 and TRBJ2-1, with 11 bases that match TRBD2. V lost 0 bases, J lost 4 bases, and 5 bases stayed unmatched. Germline CDR1 is DFQATT and CDR2 is SNEGSKA (reference sequence). The CDR3 has 16 amino acids. CDR3 sequence (DNA): TGCAGTGCTAGAGATCCGGGACTAGCGGTTTACAATGAGCAGTTCTTC. It yields the protein CSARDPGLAVYNEQFF.

The chain is built from TRBV6-5 and TRBJ2-3; maybe TRBD1 (6 bases). Per the germline V gene, CDR1 is MNHEY and CDR2 is SVGAGI. The ends were cut back, 2 bases at V and 3 bases at J, with 15 bases in the middle. This CDR3 has 16 amino acids. CDR3 in DNA: TGTGCCAGCAGTTACCACTCCAGGGGAAGAACAGATACGCAGTATTTT. It encodes CASSYHSRGRTDTQYF.